This T cell receptor beta chain is drawn from a study of T cells in localized non-small cell lung cancer. Study-wide findings and caveats: The study sequenced only one region of the tumor. As a result, intratumor heterogeneity could not be excluded and remains possible. Appearances in adjacent lung were noted for a median approximately 58 of the top 100 tumor clones.

Remarks on this clone: What it recognizes is unknown.

Libraries were prepared by immunoSEQ multiplex PCR; TCRdb keeps only in-frame clonotypes and omits some of them. Among 15,000 to 20,000 clones listed, 82% were seen once. The specimen was peripheral blood, collected before any cancer treatment. This sequence was found in a male donor aged 60 or older with stage I lung adenocarcinoma.

This CDR3 reads CASSQPRRDSRDNEKLFF. CDR3 coding DNA: TGTGCCAGCAGCCAACCACGCAGGGATTCAAGGGATAATGAAAAACTGTTTTTT. The chain uses TRBV14 and TRBJ1-4, with D possibly matching TRBD1 (5 bases). V shed 2 bases and J shed 4 bases, with 20 bases lying between them. The CDR3 is made up of 18 amino acids. Germline assignment: CDR1 SGHDN and CDR2 FVKESK.